This T cell receptor beta chain was identified during a study of early T cells in non-severe SARS-CoV-2 infection. Unique molecular identifiers were attached to individual cDNA molecules. TCRdb independently ran MiXCR on the 5' RACE reads; one entry per CDR3 protein. The sample has 68,000 or so distinct CDR3 sequences, about 12% seen once. The germline CDR1 and CDR2 sequences are LGHDT and YNNKEL (reference sequence). Trimming stripped 4 bases from V and 10 bases from J, with 17 bases between. The CDR3 is 15 residues long. Study-wide findings and caveats: Private and CD4 specificities were missed by VDJdb matching, skewed to anti-spike CD8.

There are a few counts of this clonotype. No antigen is known for it. The chain recombines TRBV3-1 with TRBJ1-6; D might be TRBD1 (6 bases). This sequence was found in an adult who was a healthcare worker with PCR-confirmed SARS-CoV-2 infection or an uninfected control (not recorded which). Sequences were obtained from whole blood. CDR3 protein: CASSRDRTPQSPLHF. CDR3 nucleotide sequence: TGTGCCAGCAGCCGAGACAGGACCCCCCAATCACCCCTCCACTTT.